Each of the 29 T cell receptor beta chains below was sequenced from the same sample in a study of patients and donors after allogeneic stem cell transplantation. TCRdb fed the RT-PCR reads into MiXCR, producing one record per CDR3 protein. This sample has roughly 960,000 distinct CDR3 sequences; roughly 18% occur once, and the top ten carry around 5.5%. Sequenced material: blood, either unsorted or a sorted T cell fraction (not recorded which). These receptors originate from a human donor who was either an allogeneic HSCT recipient or a stem cell or donor lymphocyte infusion donor (not recorded which). It is not recorded whose cells these are; they may come from a transplant donor.

The chain employs TRBV7-2 and TRBJ2-7; the D is unclear. Germline CDR1 and CDR2: SGHTA and FQGNSA. This CDR3 is 13 amino acids long. Deletions cut 8 bases from V and 2 bases from J, with 13 bases between. The CDR3 reads CASSISPAYEQYF. The CDR3 nucleotides are TGTGCCAGCTCCATAAGTCCCGCCTACGAGCAGTACTTC. Looking up the rest from reference TRBV7-2 and TRBJ2-7 gives the full variable domain: GAGVSQSPSNKVTEKGKDVELRCDPISGHTALYWYRQSLGQGLEFLIYFQGNSAPDKSGLPSDRFSAERTGGSVSTLTIQRTQQEDSAVYLCASSISPAYEQYFGPGTRLTVT.

The V gene is TRBV27, the J gene TRBJ2-7, with D possibly matching TRBD1 (5 bases). The CDR3 is made up of 14 amino acids. In germline, CDR1 is MNHEY, CDR2 SMNVEV (reference sequence). Trimming shortened V by 6 bases and J by 6 bases, and 18 bases separated the two germline ends. The CDR3 DNA sequence: TGTGCCAGCAGCCGAGCAGGGTCCCTTCTCGAGCAGTACTTC. As protein: CASSRAGSLLEQYF.

This clonotype was observed a few times. This sequence joins TRBV2 and TRBJ1-6, with D uncertain. V was trimmed by 1 base and J by 5 bases, leaving 12 bases between them. CDR3 length: 16 amino acids. Germline V lookup: CDR1 SNHLY, CDR2 FYNNEI. CDR3 protein: CASSEEAAVNNSPLHF. Here the CDR3 DNA reads TGTGCCAGCAGTGAAGAGGCGGCAGTTAATAATTCACCCCTCCACTTT.

The gene calls are TRBV7-9 and TRBJ1-1, with 7 bases that match TRBD1. The CDR3 totals 15 residues. After removal of 6 bases from V and 4 bases from J, the junction contained 11 bases not matched to a gene. Germline assignment: CDR1 SEHNR and CDR2 FQNEAQ (reference sequence). CDR3 sequence: CASSLIPDRATEAFF. The CDR3 bases are TGTGCCAGCAGTTTGATTCCCGACAGGGCCACTGAAGCTTTCTTT.

The V gene is TRBV19, the J gene TRBJ2-2, with 8 bases matching TRBD2. The junction had 4 bases not matched to a gene; V was cut back by 4 bases and J by 0 bases. The CDR3 spans 16 residues. Germline V lookup: CDR1 LNHDA, CDR2 SQIVND (reference sequence). CDR3 amino acids: CASSNPGGANTGELFF. The CDR3 DNA is TGTGCCAGTAGTAATCCGGGAGGGGCGAACACCGGGGAGCTGTTTTTT. Full variable domain (remainder filled in from reference TRBV19 and TRBJ2-2): DGGITQSPKYLFRKEGQNVTLSCEQNLNHDAMYWYRQDPGQGLRLIYYSQIVNDFQKGDIAEGYSVSREKKESFPLTVTSAQKNPTAFYLCASSNPGGANTGELFFGEGSRLTVL.

This clonotype was seen a few times. The chain couples TRBV30 to TRBJ2-2; D gene uncertain. V gave up 0 bases and J gave up 1 base, with 6 bases separating them. The CDR3 sequence is 14 residues long. Germline assignment: CDR1 GTSNPN and CDR2 SVGIG (reference sequence). The CDR3 spells CAWSVGLNTGELFF. The CDR3 nucleotides read TGTGCCTGGAGTGTAGGATTGAACACCGGGGAGCTGTTTTTT.

Only a few counts were recorded for this clonotype. The V and J genes are TRBV29-1 and TRBJ2-7, with TRBD2 identical over 10 bases. Germline V gene data show CDR1 as SQVTM and CDR2 as ANQGSEA. The CDR3 totals 13 residues. V trimming: 5 bases; J trimming: 4 bases; junction bases outside the gene matches: 5. The CDR3 region has the DNA TGCAGCGTTAAAGCGGGGGGGCTGTACGAGCAGTACTTC. As protein: CSVKAGGLYEQYF.

This chain joins TRBV4-3 and TRBJ2-1, with 13 positions matching TRBD2. The V gene's germline CDR1 is LGHNA and CDR2 YSLEER. V was clipped by 2 bases and J by 5 bases; unmatched bases: 3. CDR3 size: 16 residues. The CDR3 sequence is CASSQRTSGGNNEQFF. CDR3 nucleotide sequence: TGCGCCAGCAGCCAAAGGACTAGCGGGGGAAACAATGAGCAGTTCTTC.

This clonotype was seen a few times. The chain combines TRBV28 with TRBJ2-3, with D perhaps matching TRBD1 (6 bases). The V gene's germline CDR1 is MDHEN and CDR2 SYDVKM. The V end was cut by 5 bases, the J end by 2 bases, with 14 bases between. This CDR3 region has 15 residues. CDR3 bases: TGTGCCAGCAGTCTCCAGACAGGATCCACAGATACGCAGTATTTT. Translated: CASSLQTGSTDTQYF.

This clonotype was recorded a few times. J is TRBJ1-6 and V is TRBV5-1, with a tentative D call TRBD1 (5 bases). Germline V lookup: CDR1 SGHRS, CDR2 YFSETQ. Trimming took off 4 bases at V and 3 bases at J, with 14 bases between the two ends. CDR3 length equals 16 residues. The CDR3 reads CASSEGGTFYNSPLHF. The CDR3 DNA sequence: TGCGCCAGCAGCGAGGGAGGGACCTTCTATAATTCACCCCTCCACTTT. Full variable domain (outside the CDR3, taken from reference TRBV5-1 and TRBJ1-6): KAGVTQTPRYLIKTRGQQVTLSCSPISGHRSVSWYQQTPGQGLQFLFEYFSETQRNKGNFPGRFSGRQFSNSRSEMNVSTLELGDSALYLCASSEGGTFYNSPLHFGNGTRLTVT.

This clonotype was seen only a few times. The chain combines TRBV6-1 with TRBJ1-1, with D maybe TRBD1 (6 bases). This CDR3 contains 14 residues. The ends were cut back, 6 bases at V and 1 base at J, with 12 bases in the middle. Germline V gene sequence: CDR1 MNHNS, CDR2 SASEGT. The DNA of the CDR3 is TGTGCCAGCAGCCGACACAGGGAGAACACTGAAGCTTTCTTT. Its translation is CASSRHRENTEAFF.

This chain links TRBV5-6 with TRBJ2-3, with TRBD1 matching 8 bases. CDR1 is SGHDT and CDR2 is YYEEEE in the germline V gene. V dropped 0 bases and J dropped 6; count of bases not matched to a gene: 6. This CDR3 spans 15 amino acids. The CDR3 region has the DNA TGTGCCAGCAGCTTGGGACAGGGGTTTTTCGATACGCAGTATTTT. This gives the protein CASSLGQGFFDTQYF.

This clonotype occurred a few times. One end of the junction varies from germline; a read error may be responsible. The chain uses TRBV5-1 and TRBJ2-1, with 12 nucleotides matching TRBD1. Germline assignment: CDR1 SGHRS and CDR2 YFSETQ. This CDR3 spans 13 amino acids. The CDR3 DNA sequence: TGCGCCAGCAGCCAACCGTGGGACAGGGGGCGAATCTTC. Encoded protein: CASSQPWDRGRIF. The whole variable domain, filled in from reference TRBV5-1 and TRBJ2-1, reads KAGVTQTPRYLIKTRGQQVTLSCSPISGHRSVSWYQQTPGQGLQFLFEYFSETQRNKGNFPGRFSGRQFSNSRSEMNVSTLELGDSALYLCASSQPWDRGRIFGPGTRLTVL.

V is TRBV7-2 and J is TRBJ2-5; D is perhaps TRBD1 or TRBD2 (5 bases each). CDR3 length equals 15 residues. Germline V gene data show CDR1 as SGHTA and CDR2 as FQGNSA. V gave up 7 bases and J gave up 4 bases, with 19 bases separating them. The CDR3: CASNLWGRGAETQYF. For the CDR3, the DNA is TGTGCCAGCAACCTTTGGGGGAGAGGGGCAGAGACCCAGTACTTC.

This clonotype was counted a few times. The CDR3 sequence: CSAGRSQWELFF. The CDR3 region has the DNA TGCAGTGCAGGGAGGTCCCAGTGGGAGCTGTTTTTT. The rearrangement links TRBV20-1 to TRBJ2-2; D may be TRBD2 (6 bases). CDR3 size: 12 residues. Trimming cost V 6 bases and J 9 bases, with 14 bases left between them. Germline values: CDR1 DFQATT, CDR2 SNEGSKA (reference sequence).

There are a few counts of this clonotype. This chain links TRBV28 with TRBJ2-5, with a weak D call TRBD2 (6 bases). Trimming shortened V by 7 bases and J by 7 bases, and 10 bases separated the two germline ends. Germline V gene data show CDR1 as MDHEN and CDR2 as SYDVKM. The CDR3 covers 11 residues. In nucleotides, the CDR3 is TGTGCCAGCACAAAGGGAGGGACCCAGTACTTC. Translating it yields CASTKGGTQYF. The variable domain in full, completed from reference TRBV28 and TRBJ2-5, reads DVKVTQSSRYLVKRTGEKVFLECVQDMDHENMFWYRQDPGLGLRLIYFSYDVKMKEKGDIPEGYSVSREKKERFSLILESASTNQTSMYLCASTKGGTQYFGPGTRLLVL.

There are a few counts of this clonotype. This sequence joins TRBV18 and TRBJ2-7; D is perhaps TRBD2 (7 bases). This CDR3 is built from 14 residues. Germline lookup yields CDR1 KGHSH and CDR2 LQKENI. With 6 bases removed from V and 4 bases from J, the gap between germline ends came to 16 bases. The CDR3 is CASSPGGAIYEQYF. The CDR3 DNA sequence: TGTGCCAGCTCCCCGGGGGGCGCGATATACGAGCAGTACTTC.

The rearrangement links TRBV12-3 or TRBV12-4 to TRBJ2-7; 8 bases map to TRBD1. J lost 3 bases, V lost 5 bases, and 12 bases had no gene match. The CDR3 is 16 amino acids. CDR3 region: CASSPIIGQGYYEQYF. The CDR3 bases are TGTGCCAGCAGTCCAATTATTGGACAGGGTTACTACGAGCAGTACTTC.

DNA for the CDR3: TGCAGCGGGGACAGGGGGCGATTTACTGAAGCTTTCTTT. Its translation is CSGDRGRFTEAFF. The V and J genes are TRBV29-1 and TRBJ1-1; 12 positions agree with TRBD1. The V gene end was trimmed by 7 bases and the J gene end by 5 bases; junction bases not matched to a gene: 5. Germline CDR1 is SQVTM and CDR2 is ANQGSEA. This CDR3 comprises 13 residues.

A few counts support this clonotype. This chain links TRBV29-1 with TRBJ1-2, with D possibly matching TRBD1 (6 bases). The length of the CDR3 is 12 residues. Germline CDR1 and CDR2: SQVTM and ANQGSEA. Between the trimmed V and J ends, which lost 1 base and 5 bases, there was a span of 8 bases. The CDR3 spells CSVEGTEYGYTF. The CDR3 DNA sequence: TGCAGCGTTGAAGGGACAGAGTATGGCTACACCTTC.

This clonotype was seen a few times. V usage is TRBV5-5 and J usage is TRBJ2-2, with TRBD1 matching over 7 bases. CDR1 and CDR2 from the germline V gene are SGHKS and YYEKEE (reference sequence). CDR3 length: 15 amino acids. The ends lost 1 base at V and 3 bases at J; junction bases unmatched: 3. CDR3 bases: TGTGCCAGCAGCTTGACAGGGGTGGACACCGGGGAGCTGTTTTTT. Protein product: CASSLTGVDTGELFF.

The rearrangement joins TRBV5-6 to TRBJ1-5, with unresolved D. This CDR3 region has 13 residues. Germline V lookup: CDR1 SGHDT, CDR2 YYEEEE. Trimming removed 1 base from V and 6 bases from J, with 8 bases in between. The CDR3 sequence: CASSLSGRQPQHF. The CDR3 coding sequence is TGTGCCAGCAGCTTGAGCGGCCGTCAGCCCCAGCATTTT.

This clonotype was seen more than once but under ten times. V gene TRBV4-1 combines with J gene TRBJ1-3, with D possibly matching TRBD1 (5 bases). CDR1 is MGHRA, CDR2 YSYEKL, per germline. Trimming pared 1 base from V and 0 bases from J, leaving 19 bases between. CDR3 length: 19 residues. In DNA form, the CDR3 reads TGCGCCAGCAGCCAAGGGGGGGGAAGGACACGAAGCTCTGGAAACACCATATATTTT. Translating it yields CASSQGGGRTRSSGNTIYF.

The chain recombines TRBV14 with TRBJ2-1, with D perhaps matching TRBD1 (6 bases). The CDR3 is 15 residues long. Per the germline V gene, CDR1 is SGHDN and CDR2 is FVKESK. V lost 0 bases and J lost 3, with 9 bases in between. The CDR3 DNA reads as TGTGCCAGCAGCCAAGAACAGGGCTACTACAATGAGCAGTTCTTC. The encoded protein is CASSQEQGYYNEQFF.

The chain employs TRBV5-4 and TRBJ2-6, with D unresolved. The CDR3 spans 15 residues. Germline CDR1 is SGHNT and CDR2 is YYREEE (reference sequence). The V and J ends lost 2 bases and 6 bases respectively, with 12 bases between them. CDR3 residues: CASSFRPMKANVLTF. The CDR3, as DNA: TGTGCCAGCAGCTTCAGGCCCATGAAGGCCAACGTCCTGACTTTC.

The chain combines TRBV27 with TRBJ2-7; TRBD1 aligns across 7 bases. V shed 7 bases, J shed 1 base, and the junction held 10 bases outside the gene matches. This CDR3 is built from 15 residues. Germline V gene lookup returns CDR1 MNHEY and CDR2 SMNVEV (reference sequence). The CDR3 protein is CASKEIRDSSYEQYF. CDR3 nucleotides: TGTGCCAGCAAAGAGATCCGGGACAGTTCCTACGAGCAGTACTTC.

The chain couples TRBV9 to TRBJ1-2, with D maybe TRBD1 (5 bases). The V gene's germline CDR1 is SGDLS and CDR2 YYNGEE. V gave up 3 bases and J gave up 1 base, with 16 bases separating them. The CDR3 contains 16 residues. The DNA for the CDR3 is TGTGCCAGCAGCGGCTTCTACGGCAGGGTTAACTATGGCTACACCTTC. Translation gives CASSGFYGRVNYGYTF.

The sample holds a few counts of this clonotype. The chain carries TRBV9 and TRBJ2-1; no firm D call. This CDR3 region has 17 residues. The ends were cut back, 0 bases at V and 0 bases at J, with 13 bases in the middle. Germline CDR1 reads SGDLS; CDR2 reads YYNGEE. The CDR3 nucleotides read TGTGCCAGCAGCGTAGAAGCCGGACCAGCCTCCTACAATGAGCAGTTCTTC. It specifies CASSVEAGPASYNEQFF.

This clonotype appeared a few times. The CDR3 spells CAISAGIDEQYF. The CDR3 DNA is TGTGCCATCAGTGCGGGCATTGACGAGCAGTACTTC. The chain links TRBV10-3 to TRBJ2-7; D unresolved. The CDR3 is made up of 12 amino acids. V shed 4 bases and J shed 5 bases, with 9 bases lying between them. The germline gives CDR1 ENHRY, CDR2 SYGVKD.